These 31 T cell receptor beta chains originate from one sample sequenced in a study of shared clonotypes between healthy human individuals. The protocol was immunoSEQ multiplex PCR, while the TCRdb copy is restricted to in-frame clones and leaves out a portion. The sample consists of 2,500,000 or so clones, 80% to 95% of them appearing once. The specimen sequenced was naive CD4+ T cells from PBMCs. The sample's subset: CD45RA+ positively selected. The source of these receptors is a man between 18 and 29 years old in good health. Some clones in this sample may be carry-over from other donors' samples.

Remarks on this clone: Other DNA sequences from this sample encode an identical CDR3 as well. The V and J genes are TRBV28 and TRBJ2-7; D tentatively fits TRBD1 or TRBD2 (5 bases each). Trimming pared 6 bases from V and 3 bases from J, leaving 12 bases between. The germline CDR1 and CDR2 sequences are MDHEN and SYDVKM. There are 13 residues in the CDR3. The CDR3 DNA is TGTGCCAGCAGGACGGGACCAAGCTACGAGCAGTACTTC. Protein sequence: CASRTGPSYEQYF.

The rearrangement joins TRBV7-9 to TRBJ2-1; D unclear. This CDR3 is built from 14 residues. CDR1 and CDR2 from the germline V gene are SEHNR and FQNEAQ (reference sequence). The V gene lost 2 bases and the J gene lost 6 bases, with 11 bases spanning the gap. CDR3 region: CASSLFPTVNEQFF. The CDR3 nucleotides are TGTGCCAGCAGCTTATTTCCTACGGTCAATGAGCAGTTCTTC.

The V and J genes are TRBV2 and TRBJ2-1; no definite D call. The CDR3 is 13 amino acids. Germline V gene sequence: CDR1 SNHLY, CDR2 FYNNEI. Between the trimmed V and J ends, which lost 1 base and 8 bases, there was a span of 9 bases. Here the CDR3 reads CASSEEGKHEQFF. In DNA form, the CDR3 reads TGTGCCAGCAGTGAAGAGGGTAAGCATGAGCAGTTCTTC.

This clone showed up just once. The DNA of the CDR3 is TGCAGCGTCCACCTCCAGGCGGGTGAGCAGTTCTTC. Translated: CSVHLQAGEQFF. The rearrangement links TRBV29-1 to TRBJ2-1, with D possibly being TRBD2 (5 bases). The CDR3 loop spans 12 amino acids. Germline assignment: CDR1 SQVTM and CDR2 ANQGSEA. Trimming stripped 6 bases from V and 9 bases from J, with 15 bases between.

V usage is TRBV21-1 and J usage is TRBJ1-3; TRBD1 was called by the table and not checked on the DNA. TRBV21-1 is noted as a pseudogene. The CDR3 consists of 15 residues. The CDR3 is CASSRDRLSGNTIYF. In DNA form, the CDR3 reads TGTGCCAGCAGCCGGGACAGGCTCTCTGGAAACACCATATATTTT.

J is TRBJ1-1 and V is TRBV28, with unresolved D. The germline V and J ends were trimmed by 11 bases and 5 bases, with 15 bases remaining between them. Germline V gene lookup returns CDR1 MDHEN and CDR2 SYDVKM. The CDR3 is made up of 12 amino acids. The CDR3 reads CASRRWETEAFF. The CDR3 DNA sequence: TGTGCCTCCCGCAGGTGGGAAACTGAAGCTTTCTTT.

This chain links TRBV5-1 with TRBJ2-1; 10 bases fit TRBD2. This CDR3 contains 15 residues. The trim removed 4 bases at V and 7 bases at J, leaving 8 bases unmatched. Per germline, CDR1 SGHRS and CDR2 YFSETQ. This CDR3 is CASSKLAGGPNEQFF. The CDR3 nucleotides are TGCGCCAGCAGCAAATTAGCGGGAGGCCCAAATGAGCAGTTCTTC.

V and J are TRBV30 and TRBJ2-1; D unresolved. Trimming cost V 3 bases and J 1 base, with 10 bases left between them. Looked up from germline, CDR1 is GTSNPN and CDR2 is SVGIG (reference sequence). This CDR3 has 14 residues. The CDR3 DNA reads TGTGCCTGGAGCGTCTACGGGTCCTACAATGAGCAGTTCTTC. Residues: CAWSVYGSYNEQFF.

The rearrangement links TRBV28 to TRBJ1-2; D call uncertain. V was clipped by 6 bases and J by 4 bases, with 12 bases between them. The germline V gene has CDR1 MDHEN and CDR2 SYDVKM. The CDR3 consists of 13 residues. CDR3 amino acids: CASRKLRIYGYTF. The CDR3 DNA is TGTGCCAGCAGAAAATTGAGAATCTATGGCTACACCTTC.

V is TRBV10-3 and J is TRBJ1-1; D is unclear. This CDR3 comprises 13 residues. CDR1 is ENHRY, CDR2 SYGVKD, per germline. Trimming pared 6 bases from V and 1 base from J, leaving 9 bases between. The CDR3 DNA follows: TGTGCCATCAGCAGTAAAGAGAACACTGAAGCTTTCTTT. Translating gives CAISSKENTEAFF.

The gene calls are TRBV27 and TRBJ2-7; weak D call: TRBD1 (7 bases). Between the trimmed V and J ends, which lost 6 bases and 2 bases, there was a span of 20 bases. CDR1 and CDR2 from the germline V gene are MNHEY and SMNVEV (reference sequence). The CDR3 is 16 residues long. CDR3 protein: CASSGPRQGGPYEQYF. CDR3 sequence (DNA): TGTGCCAGCAGCGGCCCTAGACAGGGAGGACCCTACGAGCAGTACTTC.

This clone was detected only once. The chain employs TRBV7-9 and TRBJ2-5; TRBD2 agrees at 7 bases. With the DNA end fitting TRBJ2-7 better, the J assignment may be wrong. The CDR3 contains 13 residues. Germline CDR1 and CDR2: SEHNR and FQNEAQ (reference sequence). CDR3 in amino acids: CASHGGGLDEQYF. The CDR3 DNA reads as TGTGCCAGCCATGGGGGGGGACTGGACGAGCAGTACTTC.

The chain joins TRBV18 to TRBJ2-1, with D maybe TRBD1 (6 bases). From germline, CDR1 is KGHSH and CDR2 LQKENI. V dropped 4 bases and J dropped 3 bases, with 7 bases sitting between them. This CDR3 region has 13 residues. The CDR3 region has the DNA TGTGCCAGCTCACGGACAGTCTACAATGAGCAGTTCTTC. Its protein is CASSRTVYNEQFF.

V is TRBV29-1 and J is TRBJ1-2, with 9 bases aligning to TRBD1. The CDR3 runs 13 residues. With 5 bases clipped from V and 4 bases from J, the junction kept 5 bases outside the gene matches. Germline CDR1 reads SQVTM; CDR2 reads ANQGSEA. CDR3 region: CSVSDRGAYGYTF. Written as DNA, the CDR3 is TGCAGCGTTTCTGACAGGGGGGCCTATGGCTACACCTTC.

CDR3 region: CASSKAGWDWSSYNEQFF. The CDR3 region has the DNA TGTGCCAGCAGCAAAGCGGGTTGGGACTGGAGCTCCTACAATGAGCAGTTCTTC. V is TRBV13 and J is TRBJ2-1; TRBD2 might be the D (6 bases). The CDR3 runs to 18 residues. The germline gives CDR1 PRHDT, CDR2 FYEKMQ (reference sequence). Trimming took 5 bases from V and 0 from J, leaving 20 bases between them.

As to this clone: In the same sample, other DNA sequences code for this CDR3. The chain joins TRBV28 to TRBJ1-3, with D hard to call. CDR1 and CDR2 (germline): MDHEN, SYDVKM. V was pared by 4 bases and J by 0 bases, with 7 bases between. This CDR3 spans 14 amino acids. CDR3 protein: CASSSIRSGNTIYF. CDR3 sequence (DNA): TGTGCCAGCAGTTCCATCCGCTCTGGAAACACCATATATTTT.

This chain uses TRBV7-6 with TRBJ2-7; 9 nucleotides line up with TRBD1. Germline V gene lookup returns CDR1 SGHVS and CDR2 FNYEAQ. Trimming removed 2 bases from V and 6 bases from J; junction bases left unmatched: 11. This CDR3 has 16 residues. In DNA form, the CDR3 reads TGTGCCAGCAGCTTAACCGGGACAGGGACTGATATCGAGCAGTACTTC. Protein product: CASSLTGTGTDIEQYF.

The chain joins TRBV28 to TRBJ1-1; D gene uncertain. This CDR3 comprises 15 residues. Germline loops: CDR1 MDHEN, CDR2 SYDVKM. V was shortened by 3 bases and J by 4 bases, with 15 bases between the two germline ends. In DNA, the CDR3 is TGTGCCAGCAGTTTTCCTGAGCGCCGCGGCACTGAAGCTTTCTTT. Its translation: CASSFPERRGTEAFF.

J is TRBJ2-4 and V is TRBV15; 9 bases align to TRBD2. The germline CDR1 and CDR2 sequences are LNHNV and YYDKDF (reference sequence). J was trimmed by 8 bases and V by 4 bases; bases with no gene match: 9. CDR3 size: 15 residues. This CDR3 is CATSTTSGLRYIQYF. CDR3 sequence (DNA): TGTGCCACCAGCACGACTAGCGGATTGAGGTACATTCAGTACTTC.

This clone appeared once. The rearrangement links TRBV11-2 to TRBJ2-5; no clear D. Germline-derived CDR1 and CDR2 are SGHAT and FQNNGV. Trimming removed 5 bases from V and 7 bases from J, with 11 bases in between. CDR3 length: 12 amino acids. The CDR3 protein is CASSQGWGTQYF. For the CDR3, the DNA is TGTGCCAGCAGCCAAGGGTGGGGGACCCAGTACTTC. The full variable domain, rest sourced from reference TRBV11-2 and TRBJ2-5, is EAGVAQSPRYKIIEKRQSVAFWCNPISGHATLYWYQQILGQGPKLLIQFQNNGVVDDSQLPKDRFSAERLKGVDSTLKIQPAKLEDSAVYLCASSQGWGTQYFGPGTRLLVL.

This clone has just one count. The chain links TRBV7-9 to TRBJ2-1; the D gene is possibly TRBD2 (5 bases). The germline V gene encodes CDR1 SEHNR and CDR2 FQNEAQ (reference sequence). Trimming removed 5 bases at V and 5 bases at J, with 10 bases between. CDR3 size: 13 residues. CDR3 sequence: CASSPLVHNEQFF. The CDR3 DNA reads as TGTGCCAGCAGCCCACTAGTCCACAATGAGCAGTTCTTC.

A note on this clone: Other DNA variants within this sample encode the same CDR3. The J gene is TRBJ2-3, the V gene TRBV5-1; D gene unclear. The CDR3 covers 13 residues. V lost 1 base and J 6 bases, leaving 9 bases between the germline ends. Germline CDR1 reads SGHRS; CDR2 reads YFSETQ. CDR3 nucleotides: TGCGCCAGCAGCTTGTGGGGTAGCGATACGCAGTATTTT. Translating gives CASSLWGSDTQYF.

The chain links TRBV2 to TRBJ2-2; D may match TRBD1 or TRBD2 (6 bases each). From germline, CDR1 is SNHLY and CDR2 FYNNEI. CDR3 length equals 13 residues. The V end lost 7 bases, the J end lost 5 bases, and 11 bases lay between the germline ends. The CDR3 loop is CASTKGGTGELFF. CDR3 DNA: TGTGCCAGCACCAAGGGGGGTACCGGGGAGCTGTTTTTT.

The gene calls are TRBV5-1 and TRBJ1-5, with D possibly TRBD1 on 5 matching bases. V was pared by 3 bases and J by 1 base, with 11 bases between. In germline, CDR1 is SGHRS, CDR2 YFSETQ. This CDR3 is built from 15 residues. The CDR3 loop is CASSSGGGSNQPQHF. The CDR3 DNA reads as TGCGCCAGCAGCTCCGGCGGGGGGAGCAATCAGCCCCAGCATTTT.

J is TRBJ2-3 and V is TRBV19; 9 bases agree with TRBD1. V was pared by 4 bases and J by 2 bases, with 10 bases of the junction left unmatched. The V gene's germline CDR1 is LNHDA and CDR2 SQIVND (reference sequence). CDR3 length equals 17 residues. This CDR3 reads CASSNNSDRGDTDTQYF. The CDR3 region has the DNA TGTGCCAGTAGTAATAATTCTGACAGGGGGGACACAGATACGCAGTATTTT.

The rearrangement links TRBV5-1 to TRBJ2-2; D perhaps matches TRBD2 (6 bases). Germline V gene sequence: CDR1 SGHRS, CDR2 YFSETQ. The CDR3 loop spans 17 amino acids. V shed 4 bases and J shed 4 bases, with 20 bases lying between them. This CDR3 is CASSGNRGPGGTGELFF. CDR3 coding DNA: TGCGCCAGCAGCGGGAATAGGGGTCCCGGGGGCACCGGGGAGCTGTTTTTT.

The chain has TRBV19 and TRBJ2-7, with D uncertain. In germline, CDR1 is LNHDA, CDR2 SQIVND (reference sequence). Trimming took off 1 base at V and 7 bases at J, with 14 bases between the two ends. The CDR3 spans 14 residues. Written as DNA, the CDR3 is TGTGCCAGTAGTATAGGTGGGCGCCCCCGAGAGCAGTACTTC. Translation gives CASSIGGRPREQYF. Supplemented by reference TRBV19 and TRBJ2-7, the full variable domain reads DGGITQSPKYLFRKEGQNVTLSCEQNLNHDAMYWYRQDPGQGLRLIYYSQIVNDFQKGDIAEGYSVSREKKESFPLTVTSAQKNPTAFYLCASSIGGRPREQYFGPGTRLTVT.

This clone was picked up a small number of times. V is TRBV28 and J is TRBJ1-5; D is ambiguous. The V gene's germline CDR1 is MDHEN and CDR2 SYDVKM. V dropped 10 bases and J dropped 6 bases, with 10 bases sitting between them. This CDR3 comprises 11 residues. This CDR3 is CATGRSQPQHF. CDR3 sequence (DNA): TGTGCCACCGGTCGAAGTCAGCCCCAGCATTTT.

This chain uses TRBV7-9 with TRBJ2-5, with a possible D match to TRBD2 (6 bases). V lost 1 base to trimming and J lost 5 bases, with 23 bases between them. Per the germline V gene, CDR1 is SEHNR and CDR2 is FQNEAQ (reference sequence). CDR3 length: 18 amino acids. DNA of the CDR3: TGTGCCAGCAGCTTAGGGCGCATAGCGGAGGCCCCTGGGGAGACCCAGTACTTC. This sequence encodes CASSLGRIAEAPGETQYF.

The chain employs TRBV6-5 and TRBJ2-1, with unresolved D. Germline V gives CDR1 MNHEY, CDR2 SVGAGI. The length of the CDR3 is 13 residues. The ends were cut back, 6 bases at V and 8 bases at J, with 14 bases in the middle. The CDR3 sequence: CASSPVSSYEQFF. In DNA form, the CDR3 reads TGTGCCAGCAGCCCAGTTAGTAGCTATGAGCAGTTCTTC.

The genes are TRBV2 and TRBJ2-1, with 8 bases fitting TRBD2. Per germline, CDR1 SNHLY and CDR2 FYNNEI. The CDR3 has 14 amino acids. The V gene end was trimmed by 5 bases and the J gene end by 9 bases; junction bases not matched to a gene: 9. This CDR3 is CASSLLAERSEQFF. The CDR3 DNA reads as TGTGCCAGCAGTCTACTAGCGGAAAGGAGTGAGCAGTTCTTC.